Reported below is one TCR beta chain. TCRbeta library preparation incorporated unique molecular identifiers. One entry per CDR3 protein results from TCRdb running MiXCR on the PCR reads. The repertoire consists of 350,000 to 450,000 distinct CDR3 sequences, with over 20% occurring once and the leading ten covering approximately 3.9%. These data originate in a study of T-cell reconstitution after alpha-beta-depleted transplantation in children. After removal of 2 bases from V and 7 bases from J, the junction contained 5 bases not matched to a gene. The CDR3 is 15 amino acids. Germline CDR1 reads SGHRS; CDR2 reads YFSETQ.

Material: PBMCs from the stem cell graft donor, obtained from the stem cell graft. V gene TRBV5-1 combines with J gene TRBJ2-1; 11 bases fit TRBD2. The receptor's source is a human donor who donated a stem cell graft to a child with acute myeloid leukemia. This chain's CDR3 is CASSFSGRAGNEQFF. Written as DNA, the CDR3 is TGCGCCAGCAGCTTTAGCGGGAGGGCCGGGAATGAGCAGTTCTTC.